This TCR beta chain was recorded in a study of T cell repertoires in cytomegalovirus infection (dated by TCRdb to about 2019). In the study overall: The peptide stimulations were aimed at well-studied HLA-B-restricted epitopes as well as recently identified HLA-C-restricted CMV epitopes, whose presentation resists viral immunomodulation. Donor HLA type was relevant to the analysis, because carriage of CMV infection together with the matching HLA type was indicated by public TCR beta signatures.

Study-wide conclusions, independent of this receptor: The ex vivo response was dominated by HLA-C-restricted CMV-specific TCR beta clonotypes, which also provided the single most frequent clonotype in two of eight donors. Carriers of CMV infection plus the relevant HLA type were discriminated by the cumulative frequency of public TCR beta family members in the study cohort and in an independent 352-donor cohort.

This clonotype was detected a few times. There is no known antigen for this receptor. Base qualities are not provided; no much larger clone lies one nucleotide away. The meaning of the sample's treatment or condition label: in vitro stimulation with specific CMV peptide epitopes to enrich CMV-specific T cells. As encoded in the germline V gene, CDR1 is ENHRY while CDR2 is SYGVKD. The germline V end is reduced by 10 bases and the J end by 3 bases; junction bases left unmatched: 9. The CDR3, cysteine through phenylalanine, is 13 amino acids long. Kept here is only the CDR3 DNA, which spans 39 bases and is read in frame from base 1. Sequencing relied on an Illumina HiSeq 1500. TCRdb reran the public reads through fastp at Q25 and MiXCR, keeping productive beta chains. Records with the same CDR3 protein are collapsed into one entry carrying the most frequent genes and DNA. Counted in this sample were approximately 120,000 distinct CDR3 sequences; around 31% of them appeared once. 81% of the sample belongs to the ten largest clones.

The V and J genes are TRBV10-3 and TRBJ2-7; 7 central nucleotides agree with TRBD1. This receptor was taken from a human donor in good health (CMV status not recorded). Some clones in this sample may be carry-over from other donors' samples. The starting material was CD8+ T cells from cultured PBMCs, obtained from culture after CMV antigen stimulation. The bases read TGTGCCACTTACAGGGGTGGGGACTACGAGCAGTACTTC. It translates to CATYRGGDYEQYF.